This T cell receptor beta chain was recorded in a study of blood T cell repertoires in COVID-19 (TCRdb year 2020). General notes on the study: Collaborator samples came from the United States, Italy and Spain and covered acute and convalescent phases of COVID-19. Where HLA class I and class II types were available, the types were taken from metadata supplied by the sample provider, not from assay-based typing. The sample metadata nearly always contained a de-identified subject ID, COVID-19 status, age in years and sex. The prospective study material was composed of cDNA or gDNA derived from T cells, B-cell-depleted T cells, or PBMCs. The samples were drawn from two sources: the first 160 participants of the ongoing ImmuneRACE study, and 1,200 or so subjects contributed by 6 global collaborators. Deeply sampled blood TCRbeta repertoires from subjects exposed to, actively infected with, or recovered from COVID-19 were included in the dataset. The repertoires were released in a freely available public database meant as a resource for research on the immune response to SARS-CoV-2.

Findings and caveats that apply to the study as a whole: Clinical and demographic metadata were provided uncurated, with the amount varying by source and participant.

TCRbeta CDR3 regions were amplified from genomic DNA using the immunoSEQ Assay, a bias-controlled multiplex PCR. For the original study's pipeline: The number of nucleated cells in each sample was estimated from the amplification of reference gene primers within the assay. To quantify the absolute abundance of each unique TCRbeta CDR3 rearrangement, sequence reads were collapsed and filtered. For each sample, productive Simpson clonality was calculated as the square root of Simpson's diversity index over productive rearrangements. The table comes from immuneACCESS by way of TCRdb, which keeps in-frame sequences with V and J called. Part of the clones is missing from these tables; in studies checked, under half for an unresolved V gene and the rest for unknown reasons. D and trimming come from the DNA, and the V and J calls and clone size come from that table. This sample is represented by 350,000 to 450,000 clones; 75% to 90% of them were singletons. The ten largest clonotypes hold roughly 3.9% of the sample.

Each collaborating institution followed its own protocols to collect whole blood in K2EDTA tubes. For TCRbeta analysis, collaborators shipped samples in one of three forms: frozen whole blood, isolated PBMCs, or DNA extracted from either of those sample types. Comments on this clone: The clone's antigen remains unknown. No qualities accompany the bases; no much larger clone lies one base away.

V sheds 6 bases and J sheds 5 bases, leaving 14 bases between their ends. Inclusive of the bounding cysteine and phenylalanine, the CDR3 is 15 residues long. Only the CDR3 part of the read is kept: 45 bases, read in frame from the first base. CDR1 and CDR2 (MDHEN, SYDVKM) derive from the germline V gene. The sequence is built from TRBV28 and TRBJ1-6; the D gene is perhaps TRBD1, from 6 matching bases. Sequenced: peripheral blood. The TCR sequence derives from a woman under 30 with acute or convalescent COVID-19. The nucleotide sequence is given as TGTGCCAGCAGACCTGGGACACAAAATAATTCACCCCTCCACTTT. The translation is CASRPGTQNNSPLHF.